The present T cell receptor (beta chain) was sequenced within a study of spatial heterogeneity in lung cancer. Study in general: More beta-chain than alpha-chain sequences were consistently detected. In the raw reads, each unique TCR and UMI combination was present more than ten times on average.

This clonotype turned up a few times. TCRdb re-called the 5' RACE reads with MiXCR, one entry per CDR3 protein. In the table there are about 45,000 distinct CDR3 sequences, 10% to 15% of which are singletons. Time point denoted: sample taken at primary tumor resection. Whole RNA, which was extracted from tumor, nontumor lung tissue or frozen PBMC, was sequenced without any cell sorting. The sequence was collected from a female donor with early-stage non-small cell lung cancer. Sequencing used PBMCs, obtained at surgery.

CDR3 nucleotides: TGTGCCCAGACGGGGGACTCCTACAATGAGCAGTTCTTC. Protein: CAQTGDSYNEQFF. The chain links TRBV30 to TRBJ2-1; maybe TRBD2 (6 bases). Germline V CDR1 and CDR2: GTSNPN, SVGIG (reference sequence). The CDR3 length is 13 residues. Trimming stripped 8 bases from V and 0 bases from J, with 11 bases between.